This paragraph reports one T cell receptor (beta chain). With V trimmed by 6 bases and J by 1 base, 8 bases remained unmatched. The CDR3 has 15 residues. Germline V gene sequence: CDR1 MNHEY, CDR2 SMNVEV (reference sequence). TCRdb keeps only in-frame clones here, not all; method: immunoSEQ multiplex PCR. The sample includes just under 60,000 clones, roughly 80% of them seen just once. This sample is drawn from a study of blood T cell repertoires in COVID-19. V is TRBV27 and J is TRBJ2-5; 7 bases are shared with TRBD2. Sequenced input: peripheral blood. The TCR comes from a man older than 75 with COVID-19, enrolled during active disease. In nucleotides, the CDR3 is TGTGCCAGCAGCGATTCGGGGAGGGCCCAAGAGACCCAGTACTTC. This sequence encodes CASSDSGRAQETQYF.